This T cell receptor (beta chain) was observed in a study of lymphopenia after photon versus proton radiotherapy. Notes on this clone: Its antigen is not identified.

CDR3 length equals 14 residues. V was trimmed by 6 bases and J by 3 bases, leaving 13 bases between them. CDR1 and CDR2 from the germline V gene are ENHRY and SYGVKD. Overall study results and limits: Better survival with proton therapy was suggested as possible, not demonstrated. After lymphocyte nadir, photon-treated repertoires showed oligoclonal expansion, especially CD8+ Temra. Proton therapy kept repertoires fairly stable, unlike photons, which gained effector/memory cells.

Profiled with immunoSEQ multiplex PCR; TCRdb holds only in-frame clones, not every one. The repertoire holds 22,000 or so clones, with around 90% as singletons. The sequencing used peripheral blood, collected from a patient treated with proton-based radiotherapy. This TCR was recovered from a woman between 65 and 79 years old with pancreatic cancer. Some clones in this sample may be carry-over from other donors' samples. V and J are TRBV10-3 and TRBJ2-3; D is unclear. The CDR3 region is CAISPWGDTDTQYF. The CDR3 DNA is TGTGCCATCAGCCCCTGGGGTGATACAGATACGCAGTATTTT.